This T cell receptor (beta chain) was sequenced in a study of cytomegalovirus exposure and HLA in healthy donors. Trimming removed 4 bases at V and 4 bases at J, with 11 bases between. The CDR3 loop spans 14 amino acids. Germline V lookup: CDR1 SGHDT, CDR2 YYEEEE. The study's findings and limits: Later work associated 16,951 TCR beta sequences with HLA alleles at 0.05 false discovery rate.

60 Vbeta and 13 Jbeta primers were used in PCR. Per the original methods: Later analysis identified tens of millions of unique TCR beta chains, about 10 million shared. Clones were sequenced by immunoSEQ multiplex PCR, and TCRdb holds only the in-frame ones, with some missing. V, J and clone size were drawn from that table, and D and trimming were deduced from the DNA. This sample has about 90,000 clones; 75% to 80% occur once, and the top ten carry around 4.3%. Worth noting for this clone: Its antigen is unknown.

The chain recombines TRBV5-6 with TRBJ2-2, with D unclear. The sequenced material came from PBMCs. The receptor was derived from a woman aged 40 to 49 in good health and CMV-seropositive. DNA for the CDR3: TGTGCCAGCAGCCCACCCTATGGCACCGGGGAGCTGTTTTTT. It translates to CASSPPYGTGELFF.